The clone carrying this T cell receptor beta chain was recorded a few times. The antigen is unknown. This sample stems from a study of CD8 T cells in ankylosing spondylitis. Overall study results and limits: CD8+ by phenotype, disease-linked clones were relatively rare in peripheral blood. Clones tied to disease were said to be significantly enriched in matched ankylosing spondylitis synovial fluid. In the blood and synovial fluid of reactive arthritis, some motif variants had been previously reported.

V was trimmed by 2 bases and J by 7 bases, leaving 11 bases between them. Germline V gene sequence: CDR1 DFQATT, CDR2 SNEGSKA (reference sequence). CDR3 size: 12 residues. Molecular-barcoded quantitative 5'-RACE produced these TCR beta libraries. TCRdb re-derived calls from the 5' RACE reads in MiXCR, one entry per CDR3 protein. The sample lists about 260,000 distinct CDR3 sequences, 24% occurring once. The sequenced sample was blood, either unsorted or a sorted T cell fraction (not recorded which). V is TRBV20-1 and J is TRBJ1-1; possibly TRBD1 for D (6 bases). This clonotype was obtained from a male donor with ankylosing spondylitis or in good health (not recorded which). The CDR3 sequence: CSARTGAGEAFF. DNA of the CDR3: TGCAGTGCTAGAACGGGGGCGGGTGAAGCTTTCTTT.